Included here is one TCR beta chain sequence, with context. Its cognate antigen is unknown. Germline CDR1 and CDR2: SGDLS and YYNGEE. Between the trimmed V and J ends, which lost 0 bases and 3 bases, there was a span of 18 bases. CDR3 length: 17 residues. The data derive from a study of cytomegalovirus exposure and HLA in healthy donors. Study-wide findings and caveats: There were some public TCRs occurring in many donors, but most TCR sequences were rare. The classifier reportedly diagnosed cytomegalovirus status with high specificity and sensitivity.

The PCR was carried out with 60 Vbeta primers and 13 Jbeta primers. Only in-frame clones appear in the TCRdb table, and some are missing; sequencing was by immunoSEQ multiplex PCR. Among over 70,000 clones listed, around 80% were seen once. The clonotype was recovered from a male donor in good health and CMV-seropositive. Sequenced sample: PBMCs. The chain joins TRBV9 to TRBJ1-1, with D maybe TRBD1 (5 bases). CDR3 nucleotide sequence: TGTGCCAGCAGCGTAGCGCCGTGGACTAGAGGGGACACTGAAGCTTTCTTT. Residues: CASSVAPWTRGDTEAFF.